The 14 T cell receptor beta chains below all came from one sample that was sequenced in a study of identical twins. TCRdb called the 5' RACE reads again in MiXCR, with one record for every CDR3 protein. The data contain 260,000 or so distinct CDR3 sequences, approximately 7.8% of them singletons. These data were likewise used in another study, on yellow fever vaccine responses in identical twins.

Sequencing was done on a sample of CD8+ T cells sorted from blood. The receptors stem from a woman under 30 in good health.

The DNA of the CDR3 is TGTGCCAGCAGTTCCAAGACTAGCGCATCCTACAATGAGCAGTTCTTC. Protein product: CASSSKTSASYNEQFF. The V and J genes are TRBV12-3 or TRBV12-4 and TRBJ2-1; 8 bases fit TRBD2. The CDR3 has 16 residues. The V segment lost 4 bases and the J segment 1 base; nucleotides outside the gene matches: 6.

This clonotype showed up many times. The chain is built from TRBV20-1 and TRBJ2-7, with D perhaps matching TRBD2 (6 bases). CDR3 length: 11 residues. V was cut by 6 bases and J by 5 bases, with 11 bases left in between. Germline values: CDR1 DFQATT, CDR2 SNEGSKA (reference sequence). The CDR3 spells CSATTSNEQYF. DNA of the CDR3: TGCAGTGCCACGACTAGTAACGAGCAGTACTTC.

This clonotype was detected a few times. The J gene is TRBJ2-3, the V gene TRBV6-5; 8 bases agree with TRBD2. The CDR3 extends over 15 amino acids. The J segment lost 3 bases and the V segment lost 0 bases, leaving 2 bases of the junction unmatched. Germline V gene sequence: CDR1 MNHEY, CDR2 SVGAGI. CDR3 nucleotides: TGTGCCAGCAGTTACTCGGCGGGGGGAACAGATACGCAGTATTTT. Its translation: CASSYSAGGTDTQYF.

This clonotype occurred a few times. The V call is TRBV2, the J call TRBJ1-6; D remains unclear. The CDR3 totals 12 residues. CDR1 and CDR2 (germline): SNHLY, FYNNEI. Trimming left V 6 bases short and J 7 bases short, with 7 bases between. CDR3 amino acids: CASRHRNSPLHF. As DNA, the CDR3 is TGTGCCAGCAGACACAGAAATTCACCCCTCCACTTT.

This chain connects TRBV27 to TRBJ2-1; D may be TRBD1 or TRBD2 (5 bases each). Trimming took 0 bases from V and 4 from J, leaving 10 bases between them. This CDR3 has 15 amino acids. Germline CDR1 MNHEY, CDR2 SMNVEV (reference sequence). The CDR3 protein is CASSLSRDGYNEQFF. The CDR3, as DNA: TGTGCCAGCAGTTTATCGAGGGACGGTTACAATGAGCAGTTCTTC.

This clonotype was recorded at least ten times. The V and J genes are TRBV20-1 and TRBJ1-2, with 7 bases that match TRBD1. J lost 0 bases, V lost 1 base, and 5 bases had no gene match. Germline CDR1 reads DFQATT; CDR2 reads SNEGSKA (reference sequence). There are 15 residues in the CDR3. In DNA, the CDR3 is TGCAGTGCTAGAGGGGCGGGACAGACTAACTATGGCTACACCTTC. Translating gives CSARGAGQTNYGYTF.

This clonotype has at least ten counts. The CDR3 protein is CASSQARQGYEQYF. Written as DNA, the CDR3 is TGCGCCAGCAGCCAAGCTAGGCAGGGCTACGAGCAGTACTTC. This sequence joins TRBV4-1 and TRBJ2-7; perhaps TRBD1 as D (5 bases). Between the trimmed V and J ends, which lost 1 base and 3 bases, there was a span of 10 bases. The CDR3 runs 14 residues. Looked up from germline, CDR1 is MGHRA and CDR2 is YSYEKL.

This clonotype was counted between two and nine times. V gene TRBV9 combines with J gene TRBJ1-6; TRBD1 agrees at 7 bases. The CDR3 extends over 15 amino acids. V lost 3 bases, J lost 8 bases, and 8 bases stayed unmatched. Germline-derived CDR1 and CDR2 are SGDLS and YYNGEE. CDR3 bases: TGTGCCAGCAGCGAGTCGGACAGGAACTATTCACCCCTCCACTTT. The encoded protein is CASSESDRNYSPLHF.

This clonotype was seen many times. The rearrangement uses TRBV14 and TRBJ2-3; no reliable D call. The CDR3 length is 16 residues. CDR1 and CDR2 from the germline V gene are SGHDN and FVKESK. V lost 5 bases and J 2 bases, leaving 17 bases between the germline ends. This chain's CDR3 is CASSSPRSDPTDTQYF. Written as DNA, the CDR3 is TGTGCCAGCAGCTCCCCCCGATCGGACCCCACAGATACGCAGTATTTT.

This clonotype was observed a few times. The J gene is TRBJ2-7, the V gene TRBV12-3 or TRBV12-4; perhaps D is TRBD1 or TRBD2 (5 bases each). V was trimmed by 3 bases and J by 0 bases, leaving 12 bases between them. This CDR3 spans 15 amino acids. CDR3 sequence reads: CASSFGSGSSYEQYV. The CDR3, as DNA: TGTGCCAGCAGTTTCGGCTCAGGGAGCTCCTACGAGCAGTACGTC.

The J gene is TRBJ1-2, the V gene TRBV6-5, with 8 positions matching TRBD1. CDR3 length: 15 amino acids. The V gene's germline CDR1 is MNHEY and CDR2 SVGAGI. After removal of 2 bases from V and 6 bases from J, the junction contained 8 bases not matched to a gene. The CDR3 DNA reads as TGTGCCAGCAGTTACCAATTCCAGGGGGCCGATGGCTACACCTTC. This gives the protein CASSYQFQGADGYTF.

The sample holds many counts of this clonotype. The chain employs TRBV12-3 or TRBV12-4 and TRBJ2-7, with D perhaps assigned TRBD1 or TRBD2 (5 bases each). Trimming removed 5 bases at V and 6 bases at J, with 17 bases between. There are 14 residues in the CDR3. CDR3 sequence: CASSPLDTGSEQYF. In DNA form, the CDR3 reads TGTGCCAGCAGTCCCTTGGACACTGGGAGCGAGCAGTACTTC.

There are a few counts of this clonotype. This chain uses TRBV20-1 with TRBJ2-1, with 9 bases aligning to TRBD2. The CDR3 runs to 18 residues. Unmatched junction bases numbered 19, after V lost 6 bases and J lost 4 bases. Germline V CDR1 and CDR2: DFQATT, SNEGSKA (reference sequence). Written as DNA, the CDR3 is TGCAGTGCCCACCCTACTCTAGCGGGGACGAGGACATACAATGAGCAGTTCTTC. It is translated as CSAHPTLAGTRTYNEQFF.

The chain uses TRBV29-1 and TRBJ2-3; either TRBD1 or TRBD2 may supply D (6 bases each). In germline, CDR1 is SQVTM, CDR2 ANQGSEA. This CDR3 is built from 17 residues. V lost 0 bases to trimming and J lost 2 bases, with 18 bases between them. The CDR3 loop is CSVEDHFTGAITDTQYF. DNA of the CDR3: TGCAGCGTTGAAGATCACTTTACGGGGGCGATCACAGATACGCAGTATTTT.